This T cell receptor (beta chain) is from a study of Tregs in tolerant kidney transplant recipients. Germline lookup yields CDR1 WSHSY and CDR2 SAAADI. The CDR3 contains 14 residues. V shed 5 bases and J shed 4 bases, with 12 bases lying between them. The protocol was immunoSEQ multiplex PCR, while the TCRdb copy is restricted to in-frame clones and leaves out a portion. This table has under 95,000 clones, around 90% appearing once. Sample: Tregs from blood, taken before the transplant. This TCR was recovered from a human donor who received a combined kidney and bone marrow transplant. The chain recombines TRBV10-2 with TRBJ1-3; maybe TRBD1 (5 bases). In nucleotides, the CDR3 is TGCGCCAGCAGTCTGGGGACGATAGGAAACACCATATATTTT. Amino acids: CASSLGTIGNTIYF.